A single sample is the source of the 21 T cell receptor beta chains below, sequenced in a study of long-term antiretroviral therapy in people with HIV (dated by TCRdb to between 2021 and 2023). The immunoSEQ hsTCRB v3.0 assay was used at survey level resolution to sequence the TRB variable region. The table was pulled from immuneACCESS by TCRdb, which kept in-frame rearrangements only. Such tables lose some clones; where checked, under half of the loss comes from unresolved V genes, and the rest has no known cause. In this sample the table shows fewer than 30,000 clones, around 85% of which occur a single time. The top ten hold around 5.1% of the sample. This specimen consisted of unsorted PBMCs, obtained 0.7 years before starting antiretroviral therapy. The source is a man between 25 and 39 years old with HIV.

The genes are TRBV6-5 and TRBJ1-1, with D hard to call. CDR1 and CDR2 from the germline V gene are MNHEY and SVGAGI. Trimming cost V 0 bases and J 1 base, with 12 bases left between them. The CDR3 is 16 amino acids. The CDR3 nucleotides read TGTGCCAGCAGTTACTCGCCAGGCCAGACGAACACTGAAGCTTTCTTT. Its protein is CASSYSPGQTNTEAFF.

This clone was seen more than once but under ten times. The CDR3 region is CASSASRDRDEQYF. The DNA of the CDR3 is TGCGCCAGCAGCGCGTCCCGGGACAGGGACGAGCAGTACTTC. The chain is built from TRBV5-1 and TRBJ2-7, with 9 nucleotides matching TRBD1. V shed 4 bases and J 5 bases; nucleotides not matched to a gene: 7. The germline gives CDR1 SGHRS, CDR2 YFSETQ. CDR3 length: 14 residues.

The chain joins TRBV27 to TRBJ1-5; D not resolved. V was clipped by 4 bases and J by 1 base, with 5 bases between them. CDR3 length equals 13 residues. Germline values: CDR1 MNHEY, CDR2 SMNVEV (reference sequence). CDR3: CASSYRSNQPQHF. In DNA form, the CDR3 reads TGTGCCAGCAGTTACCGAAGCAATCAGCCCCAGCATTTT.

CDR3 loop: CASSQDGYEQYF. CDR3 DNA: TGTGCCAGCAGTCAGGACGGCTACGAGCAGTACTTC. The chain combines TRBV2 with TRBJ2-7; D unclear. The CDR3 spans 12 residues. Germline V lookup: CDR1 SNHLY, CDR2 FYNNEI. V was cut by 5 bases and J by 3 bases, with 8 bases left in between.

V and J are TRBV6-5 and TRBJ1-1; 9 positions match TRBD1. The CDR3 consists of 16 residues. V lost 2 bases to trimming and J lost 1 base; unmatched junction nucleotides: 5. Per the germline V gene, CDR1 is MNHEY and CDR2 is SVGAGI. CDR3 sequence: CASSYVGQGTNTEAFF. The CDR3 DNA sequence: TGTGCCAGCAGTTACGTGGGACAGGGAACGAACACTGAAGCTTTCTTT.

This clone is a singleton in its sample. CDR3 loop: CASSSQGAVSQPQHF. For the CDR3, the DNA is TGTGCCAGCAGCTCTCAGGGGGCGGTCAGTCAGCCCCAGCATTTT. The chain links TRBV7-8 to TRBJ1-5; TRBD1 matches 8 bases. Germline lookup yields CDR1 SGHVS and CDR2 FQNEAQ. This CDR3 has 15 residues. The J segment lost 6 bases and the V segment lost 4 bases, leaving 8 bases of the junction unmatched. Full variable domain (outside the CDR3, taken from reference TRBV7-8 and TRBJ1-5): GAGVSQSPRYKVAKRGQDVALRCDPISGHVSLFWYQQALGQGPEFLTYFQNEAQLDKSGLPSDRFFAERPEGSVSTLKIQRTQQEDSAVYLCASSSQGAVSQPQHFGDGTRLSIL.

The CDR3 loop is CAISDPGTAYEQYF. CDR3 DNA sequence: TGTGCCATCAGTGACCCCGGGACAGCTTACGAGCAGTACTTC. This chain uses TRBV10-3 with TRBJ2-7; 7 bases are a match to TRBD1. CDR1 is ENHRY and CDR2 is SYGVKD in the germline V gene. The trim removed 3 bases at V and 4 bases at J, leaving 6 bases unmatched. This CDR3 has 14 residues.

This chain uses TRBV5-1 with TRBJ1-1; unclear D gene. CDR3 size: 14 residues. From germline, CDR1 is SGHRS and CDR2 YFSETQ. Trimming stripped 1 base from V and 0 bases from J, with 7 bases between. Written as DNA, the CDR3 is TGCGCCAGCAGCTTGAGCAGGATGAACACTGAAGCTTTCTTT. Translating it yields CASSLSRMNTEAFF. The variable domain in full, with the rest retrieved from reference TRBV5-1 and TRBJ1-1, is KAGVTQTPRYLIKTRGQQVTLSCSPISGHRSVSWYQQTPGQGLQFLFEYFSETQRNKGNFPGRFSGRQFSNSRSEMNVSTLELGDSALYLCASSLSRMNTEAFFGQGTRLTVV.

This clone came up a few times. The chain uses TRBV7-3 and TRBJ1-2; no definite D call. Trimming cost V 2 bases and J 0 bases, with 4 bases left between them. Germline loops: CDR1 SGHTA, CDR2 FQGTGA. The CDR3 extends over 13 amino acids. The DNA for the CDR3 is TGTGCCAGCAGCTTAGGAGCTAACTATGGCTACACCTTC. This translates into CASSLGANYGYTF.

This chain connects TRBV21-1 to TRBJ1-1; TRBD1, the table's D call, was not compared with the DNA. TRBV21-1 is a pseudogene segment. CDR3 size: 15 residues. This CDR3 is CASSKEHPRGTEAFF. CDR3 nucleotides: TGTGCCAGCAGCAAAGAGCACCCCAGGGGGACTGAAGCTTTCTTT.

The rearrangement uses TRBV12-5 and TRBJ1-5; weak D call: TRBD1 (6 bases). The V gene's germline CDR1 is LGHNT and CDR2 FRNRAP. This CDR3 spans 21 amino acids. V lost 3 bases, J lost 0 bases, and 27 bases lay in between. The CDR3 DNA follows: TGTGCTAGTGGTTTTGAGGGGGAAAACCTGGGGAGACCTCCTAGCAATCAGCCCCAGCATTTT. It codes for CASGFEGENLGRPPSNQPQHF.

The genes are TRBV7-2 and TRBJ2-3, with a tentative D call TRBD1 (5 bases). The V end lost 3 bases, the J end lost 4 bases, and 17 bases lay between the germline ends. The CDR3 runs 16 residues. The germline V gene encodes CDR1 SGHTA and CDR2 FQGNSA. The CDR3 bases are TGTGCCAGCAGCTTTCCCGGGTCTCCCAGGGCAGATACGCAGTATTTT. Translation: CASSFPGSPRADTQYF.

This clone has a handful of counts. The chain joins TRBV19 to TRBJ2-5; D perhaps matches TRBD2 (5 bases). V lost 10 bases and J 0 bases, leaving 15 bases between the germline ends. The CDR3 has 14 residues. Per the germline V gene, CDR1 is LNHDA and CDR2 is SQIVND (reference sequence). CDR3: CATGLGDYQETQYF. In DNA, the CDR3 is TGTGCCACTGGGCTGGGAGACTACCAAGAGACCCAGTACTTC. The whole variable domain, remainder taken from reference TRBV19 and TRBJ2-5, is DGGITQSPKYLFRKEGQNVTLSCEQNLNHDAMYWYRQDPGQGLRLIYYSQIVNDFQKGDIAEGYSVSREKKESFPLTVTSAQKNPTAFYLCATGLGDYQETQYFGPGTRLLVL.

The chain carries TRBV6-5 and TRBJ2-2; maybe TRBD1 (6 bases). Between the trimmed V and J ends, which lost 6 bases and 7 bases, there was a span of 9 bases. The V gene's germline CDR1 is MNHEY and CDR2 SVGAGI. The CDR3 is made up of 12 amino acids. For the CDR3, the DNA is TGTGCCAGCAGCCCCAGGGGCGGGGAGCTGTTTTTT. It specifies CASSPRGGELFF.

This rearrangement joins TRBV7-8 to TRBJ2-7; TRBD1 matches 8 bases. Germline loops: CDR1 SGHVS, CDR2 FQNEAQ. Unmatched junction bases numbered 16, after V lost 8 bases and J lost 1 base. The CDR3 length is 17 residues. The CDR3 region is CASSAPGGDWTSYEQYF. The CDR3 coding sequence is TGTGCCAGCTCCGCTCCAGGGGGCGACTGGACGTCCTACGAGCAGTACTTC. Supplemented by reference TRBV7-8 and TRBJ2-7, the full variable domain reads GAGVSQSPRYKVAKRGQDVALRCDPISGHVSLFWYQQALGQGPEFLTYFQNEAQLDKSGLPSDRFFAERPEGSVSTLKIQRTQQEDSAVYLCASSAPGGDWTSYEQYFGPGTRLTVT.

V and J are TRBV11-3 and TRBJ2-7; perhaps D is TRBD1 or TRBD2 (6 bases each). V lost 5 bases and J 5 bases, leaving 19 bases between the germline ends. This CDR3 is 15 amino acids long. Germline CDR1 and CDR2: SGHNT and YENEEA. The CDR3 bases are TGTGCCAGCAGCAATAGGGGGGACCCTTCGGACGAGCAGTACTTC. It encodes CASSNRGDPSDEQYF.

The chain is built from TRBV5-5 and TRBJ2-3; TRBD1 matches at 10 bases. With 6 bases clipped from V and 2 bases from J, the junction kept 9 bases outside the gene matches. Looked up from germline, CDR1 is SGHKS and CDR2 is YYEKEE (reference sequence). The CDR3 loop spans 16 amino acids. As DNA, the CDR3 is TGTGCCAGCACCCTGGTCGGGACAGGGGTCACAGATACGCAGTATTTT. It encodes CASTLVGTGVTDTQYF.

The rearrangement uses TRBV5-4 and TRBJ2-1; 11 bases are a match to TRBD2. V gave up 7 bases and J gave up 7 bases; unmatched junction bases: 13. CDR1 and CDR2 from the germline V gene are SGHNT and YYREEE (reference sequence). The CDR3 spans 16 residues. In nucleotides, the CDR3 is TGTGCCAGCCGTCTTAGCGGGGGGGCCTTGTCTAATGAGCAGTTCTTC. This encodes CASRLSGGALSNEQFF.

This chain links TRBV28 with TRBJ2-1; 15 nucleotides line up with TRBD2. Germline V gene lookup returns CDR1 MDHEN and CDR2 SYDVKM. The CDR3 length is 21 residues. J gave up 0 bases and V 6 bases, and 15 bases lay outside the gene matches. CDR3 sequence: CASRTPLGTSGRTSSYNEQFF. CDR3 nucleotides: TGTGCCAGCAGGACCCCTCTTGGGACTAGCGGGAGGACCAGCTCCTACAATGAGCAGTTCTTC.

This rearrangement joins TRBV30 to TRBJ2-4; a weak D match, TRBD1 (5 bases). The CDR3 has 16 residues. V dropped 2 bases and J dropped 0 bases, with 14 bases sitting between them. CDR1 is GTSNPN and CDR2 is SVGIG in the germline V gene (reference sequence). The CDR3, as DNA: TGTGCCTGGAGTCGGAGTGGGGCTGCAGCCAAAAACATTCAGTACTTC. Its translation is CAWSRSGAAAKNIQYF. The full variable domain, its missing parts supplied by reference TRBV30 and TRBJ2-4, is SQTIHQWPATLVQPVGSPLSLECTVEGTSNPNLYWYRQAAGRGLQLLFYSVGIGQISSEVPQNLSASRPQDRQFILSSKKLLLSDSGFYLCAWSRSGAAAKNIQYFGAGTRLSVL.

As regards this clone: A junction boundary mismatches the germline segment, possibly from a read error. The chain uses TRBV2 and TRBJ1-4; D is ambiguous. Per germline, CDR1 SNHLY and CDR2 FYNNEI. The CDR3 runs 14 residues. In DNA, the CDR3 is TGTGCCAGCAGAGAAGACCAGACCGACGAAAAACTGTTTTTT. This gives the protein CASREDQTDEKLFF.